The clone carrying this T cell receptor beta chain was detected a few times. V lost 3 bases, J lost 3 bases, and 6 bases stayed unmatched. Germline values: CDR1 SGHTA, CDR2 FQGNSA. The CDR3 length is 15 residues. This sample was taken from a study of blood T cell repertoires in COVID-19. Some clones are missing from TCRdb's copy, which holds only in-frame ones; the method was immunoSEQ multiplex PCR. Altogether 75,000 to 95,000 clones are present, roughly four fifths being singletons, with the ten largest covering roughly 6.3%. J is TRBJ2-7 and V is TRBV7-2, with 9 bases lining up with TRBD1. Sequences were obtained from peripheral blood. The TCR sequence derives from a man aged 60 to 75 with acute or convalescent COVID-19. The CDR3 coding sequence is TGTGCCAGCAGCTTGAGACAGGGGGGCAACTACGAGCAGTACTTC. As protein: CASSLRQGGNYEQYF.